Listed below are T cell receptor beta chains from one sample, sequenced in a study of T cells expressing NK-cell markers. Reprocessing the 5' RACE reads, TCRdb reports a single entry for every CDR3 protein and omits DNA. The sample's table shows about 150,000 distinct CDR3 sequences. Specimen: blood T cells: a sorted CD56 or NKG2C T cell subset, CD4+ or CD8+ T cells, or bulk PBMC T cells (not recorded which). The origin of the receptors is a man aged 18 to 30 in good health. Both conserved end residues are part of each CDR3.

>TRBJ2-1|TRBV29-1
CSARANREQFF
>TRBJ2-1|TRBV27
CASRHKWSYNEQFF
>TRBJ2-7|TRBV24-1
CATSDHAHEQYF
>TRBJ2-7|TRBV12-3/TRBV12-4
CASSLRQGVAYEQYF
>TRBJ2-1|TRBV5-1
CASSKDTDRGGNEQFF
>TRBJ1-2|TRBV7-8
CASSLAGRSNYGYTF
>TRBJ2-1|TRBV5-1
CASSVGSGVSYNEQFF
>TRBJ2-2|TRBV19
CASTPGAGDTGELFF
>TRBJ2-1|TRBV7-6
CASSSGTGGMNEQFF
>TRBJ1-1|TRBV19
CASLKTRGADTEAFF
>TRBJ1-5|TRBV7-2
CASSLLNKYSNQPQHF
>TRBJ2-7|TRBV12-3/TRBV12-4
CASSPWDRGGVAGDYEQYF
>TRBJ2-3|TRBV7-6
CASSLAGTSSIRDTQYF
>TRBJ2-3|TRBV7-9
CASSDPGGVSTDTQYF
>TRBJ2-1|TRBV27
CASSPHSFDSSNEQFF
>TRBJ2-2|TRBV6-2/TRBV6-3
CASSYSWSGELFF
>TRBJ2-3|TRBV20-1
CSARGGRAPSTDTQYF
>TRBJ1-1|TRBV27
CASSHKGILESRNTEAFF
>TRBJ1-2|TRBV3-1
CASTQGIAFGYTF
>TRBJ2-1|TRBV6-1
CASSPGTSYNEQFF
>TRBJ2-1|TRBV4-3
CASSQVWDSYNEQFF
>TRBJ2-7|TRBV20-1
CSARDNGLAGVYEQYF
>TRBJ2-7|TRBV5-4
CASSLYGNVNEQYF
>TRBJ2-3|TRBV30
CASTSTDTQYF
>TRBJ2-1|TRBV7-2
CASSVAGGALYYNEQFF
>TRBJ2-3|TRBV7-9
CASSFPLAGARGSTDTQYF
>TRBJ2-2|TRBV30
CAWSVASNTGELFF
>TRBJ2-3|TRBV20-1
CSASGGLAGEITDTQYF
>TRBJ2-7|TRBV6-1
CASRVSGTGVSEQYF
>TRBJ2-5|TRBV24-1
CATSDARVGATQYF
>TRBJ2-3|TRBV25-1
CASSDPQGTDTQYF
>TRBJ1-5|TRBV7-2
CASSLEEWGSNQPQHF
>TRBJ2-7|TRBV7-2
CASSRENIPYEQYF
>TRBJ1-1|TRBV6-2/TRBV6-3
CASSADSLNTEAFF
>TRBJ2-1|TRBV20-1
CSARDLSGRADEQFF
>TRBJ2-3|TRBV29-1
CSVLRSTDTQYF
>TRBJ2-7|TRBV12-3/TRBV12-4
CASSQLTDIYEQYF
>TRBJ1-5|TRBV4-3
CASSPGGGNQPQHF
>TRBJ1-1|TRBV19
CASSTAWATEAFF
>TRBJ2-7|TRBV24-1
CATSDFEDRGYEQYF
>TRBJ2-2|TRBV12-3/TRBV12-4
CASSSDRGSGELFF
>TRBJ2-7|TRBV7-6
CASSIGGSSYEQYF
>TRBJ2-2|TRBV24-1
CATSAEGKLFF